The entry below describes one TCR beta chain. The sample belongs to a study of blood T cells in healthy people across ages. Germline assignment: CDR1 SNHLY and CDR2 FYNNEI. This CDR3 has 12 amino acids. PCR was performed a second time for about 7 to 11 cycles using a sample-barcoded 5' primer and a J-beta primer mix. Each cDNA was tagged by a template-switch adaptor containing 12 random nucleotides. From each sample, at least 2.5 million paired-end reads containing CDR3 were obtained. TCRdb itself ran the 5' RACE reads through MiXCR, one entry per CDR3 protein. The table records 1 million or so distinct CDR3 sequences, around 25% of them present only once. These data also featured in a second study, about T cells of mothers and their children. As that study records: Using approximately 1.6 ug per 15 ul, all extracted RNA underwent cDNA synthesis. Sample barcodes plus 2-4 random nucleotides came from the M1S primer.

The chain couples TRBV2 to TRBJ2-5, with TRBD2 matching 8 bases. The assigned J gene may be wrong: the sequence end matches TRBJ2-7 better. This clonotype originated in a girl aged 2-10 years in good health. Sequenced: blood. The chain's CDR3 is CASMGTSYEQYF. The DNA of the CDR3 is TGTGCCAGCATGGGGACTAGCTACGAGCAGTACTTC.